The 24 T cell receptor beta chains below were found in one sample sequenced in a study of tumor-infiltrating lymphocytes in primary liver carcinoma. The researchers obtained blood RNA from unsorted whole blood and also extracted germline DNA. The template, roughly 0.45 ug total RNA, yielded TCR beta cDNA made with a constant-region primer. Investigators got TCR beta libraries out of three nested multiplex PCR rounds, done with slightly modified ARM-PCR. The opening two PCR rounds, around 9 cycles each, paired TRBV1-TRBV30 forward primers with a C-beta reverse primer. MiXCR, applied by TCRdb to the multiplex PCR reads, yields one record per CDR3 protein. The sample has 330,000 or so distinct CDR3 sequences; approximately 65% are singletons. Sequenced sample: peripheral blood. These receptors were collected from a man aged 35 to 55 with primary liver carcinoma and hepatitis B virus infection.

To note about this clonotype: This may arise from a read error, as a much more abundant clone is one base away. The genes are TRBV12-3 or TRBV12-4 and TRBJ1-1; D uncertain. The CDR3 totals 13 residues. The CDR3 sequence: CASSLRSGTETFF. CDR3 nucleotides: TGTGCCAGCAGCCTACGTAGCGGCACTGAAACTTTCTTT.

For this clonotype: Germline and junction disagree at one end, which may indicate a read error. This chain joins TRBV6-5 and TRBJ2-7; D perhaps matches TRBD2 (5 bases). Germline CDR1 reads MNHEY; CDR2 reads SVGAGI. The length of the CDR3 is 16 residues. DNA for the CDR3: TGTACCAGCAGTTACTTGAGGGTGCCCTACTACAATGAGCAGTACTTC. Translation: CTSSYLRVPYYNEQYF.

Concerning this clonotype itself: A much larger clone is a single base away; this may be a read error. The V call is TRBV12-3 or TRBV12-4, the J call TRBJ1-4; D not resolved. This CDR3 is 16 amino acids long. With 5 bases removed from V and 5 bases from J, the gap between germline ends came to 18 bases. In DNA form, the CDR3 reads TGTGCCAGCAGTCTACAGTGGGAACGCGTGAATGAAAAACTGTTTTTT. Amino acid sequence: CASSLQWERVNEKLFF.

This clonotype has ten or more counts. The CDR3 DNA reads as TGTGCCAGCAGTCAAGGACAGTTCCAAGGCTACACCTTC. Residues: CASSQGQFQGYTF. The rearrangement uses TRBV6-5 and TRBJ1-2, with D perhaps TRBD1 (6 bases). From germline, CDR1 is MNHEY and CDR2 SVGAGI. This CDR3 comprises 13 residues. Deletions cut 5 bases from V and 8 bases from J, with 15 bases between.

This clonotype occurred a few times. Possible read error: a much larger clone is one base away. The chain recombines TRBV6-1 with TRBJ2-2; 7 bases align to TRBD2. CDR1 is MNHNS, CDR2 SASEGT, per germline. The CDR3 is made up of 18 amino acids. The chain's CDR3 is CARSERFPWERDRGELFF. Here the CDR3 DNA reads TGTGCCAGAAGTGAAAGATTCCCCTGGGAGCGGGATAGGGGGGAGCTGTTTTTT.

Ten or more counts support this clonotype. The chain combines TRBV6-5 with TRBJ2-7; 7 bases map to TRBD2. This CDR3 has 14 amino acids. Germline loops: CDR1 MNHEY, CDR2 SVGAGI. Trimming at V came to 2 bases and at J to 6 bases, leaving 7 bases not matched to a gene. Written as DNA, the CDR3 is TGTGCCAGCAGTTACGGGGGAGGGCCGTTCGAGCAGTACTTC. Encoded protein: CASSYGGGPFEQYF.

A remark on this clonotype: A read error may be the cause here, since a much bigger clone is one base away. The chain links TRBV4-1 to TRBJ2-2; 12 positions match TRBD2. The germline V gene has CDR1 MGHRA and CDR2 YSYEKL. CDR3 length: 18 amino acids. Here the CDR3 reads CASSQGGLAGGNTWELFF. DNA for the CDR3: TGCGCCAGCAGCCAAGGGGGGCTAGCGGGAGGGAACACCTGGGAGCTGTTTTTT.

As to this clonotype: Germline and junction disagree at one end, which may indicate a read error. V usage is TRBV6-1 and J usage is TRBJ1-6; D ambiguous. The CDR3 sequence is 15 residues long. The V gene's germline CDR1 is MNHNS and CDR2 SASEGT. CDR3 region: CPSTEIQRHGSPLHF. The CDR3 nucleotides are TGTCCCAGCACTGAAATACAGAGACATGGTTCACCCCTCCACTTT.

The chain is built from TRBV12-3 or TRBV12-4 and TRBJ2-2, with D possibly matching TRBD2 (5 bases). Deletions cut 7 bases from V and 7 bases from J, with 19 bases between. This CDR3 is built from 15 residues. CDR3 nucleotide sequence: TGTGCCAGCACCCGAGCGGAAACGGGGAACGGGGAGCTGTTTTTT. This encodes CASTRAETGNGELFF.

This clonotype was recorded many times. The chain recombines TRBV5-1 with TRBJ2-3; TRBD1 might be the D (6 bases). Trimming stripped 2 bases from V and 4 bases from J, with 11 bases between. The CDR3 runs 14 residues. Germline values: CDR1 SGHRS, CDR2 YFSETQ. The CDR3 DNA reads TGCGCCAGCAGCTTCCGGCAGGGGCCAGATACGCAGTATTTT. Residues: CASSFRQGPDTQYF.

Turning to this clonotype: Being one base from a much bigger clone, this may be a read error. This likely comes from a read error, as the CDR3 has no conserved phenylalanine or tryptophan at its end. V usage is TRBV12-3 or TRBV12-4 and J usage is TRBJ2-3; 7 bases agree with TRBD2. Trimming took 6 bases from V and 3 from J; bases not matched to a gene: 6. The CDR3 is 14 residues long. This CDR3 is CASRPSGGTDTQYS. The CDR3 DNA is TGTGCCAGCAGGCCCTCGGGGGGTACAGATACGCAGTATTCT.

In this sample, this clonotype turned up a few times. The chain couples TRBV28 to TRBJ2-5; 9 bases match TRBD1. The CDR3 contains 17 residues. Germline V gene lookup returns CDR1 MDHEN and CDR2 SYDVKM. Trimming at V came to 2 bases and at J to 0 bases, leaving 7 bases not matched to a gene. CDR3 in amino acids: CASSLPPGQGYQETQYF. The CDR3 nucleotides are TGTGCCAGCAGTTTACCTCCTGGACAGGGGTACCAAGAGACCCAGTACTTC.

Note on this clonotype: At one of its ends the junction is not consistent with the germline gene, which may arise from a read error. The rearrangement joins TRBV11-2 to TRBJ2-7; possible D gene TRBD2, 5 bases. This CDR3 has 12 residues. Germline V gene lookup returns CDR1 SGHAT and CDR2 FQNNGV. The CDR3 reads CASSLDRREQHF. The CDR3, as DNA: TGTGCCAGCAGCTTAGATCGAAGGGAGCAGCATTTC.

In DNA, the CDR3 is TGTGCCAGCAGCTTGGCTCTGGGTCAGCCGCAGTATTTT. Its translation is CASSLALGQPQYF. The J gene is TRBJ1-5, the V gene TRBV11-2; D gene unclear. The J call could be wrong; TRBJ2-3 is a better fit for the DNA end. The CDR3 runs to 13 residues. Germline CDR1 and CDR2: SGHAT and FQNNGV.

Concerning this clonotype: This may stem from a read error, because a much larger clone lies one nucleotide away. The gene calls are TRBV4-3 and TRBJ2-1, with TRBD2 matching 10 bases. The germline CDR1 and CDR2 sequences are LGHNA and YSLEER. This CDR3 has 18 residues. After removal of 0 bases from V and 5 bases from J, the junction contained 10 bases not matched to a gene. CDR3 sequence reads: CASSQDRASGRGNNEQFF. The CDR3 region has the DNA TGCGCCAGCAGCCAAGATAGGGCTAGCGGGAGAGGGAACAATGAGCAGTTCTTC.

Notes on this clonotype: A much larger clone is a single base away; this may be a read error. The chain couples TRBV10-3 to TRBJ2-3; the D call may be TRBD1 or TRBD2 (5 bases each). The germline gives CDR1 ENHRY, CDR2 SYGVKD. The ends were cut back, 2 bases at V and 3 bases at J, with 15 bases in the middle. CDR3 length: 16 amino acids. The CDR3 is CAISEQQGTPTDTQYF. DNA for the CDR3: TGTGCCATCAGTGAGCAACAAGGGACGCCGACAGATACGCAGTATTTT.

In the case of this clonotype: The CDR3 does not close with the conserved phenylalanine or tryptophan, likely indicating a read error. The chain uses TRBV6-5 and TRBJ2-1, with 11 bases matching TRBD2. Looked up from germline, CDR1 is MNHEY and CDR2 is SVGAGI. Trimming at V came to 2 bases and at J to 8 bases, leaving 5 bases not matched to a gene. This CDR3 region has 15 residues. The CDR3 bases are TGTGCCAGCAGTTACACCGGGACTAGCGGCGATGAGCAGTTCATA. Translation gives CASSYTGTSGDEQFI.

Turning to this clonotype: A much larger clone differs by one base, so this may be a read error. The CDR3 nucleotides read TGTGCCAGCAGACCTAGGGGCGGGAGCTACTACGAGCAGTACTTC. Protein sequence: CASRPRGGSYYEQYF. The chain carries TRBV6-5 and TRBJ2-7, with 7 positions matching TRBD2. Trimming took 6 bases from V and 3 from J; bases not matched to a gene: 11. The CDR3 is made up of 15 amino acids. Germline V gene data show CDR1 as MNHEY and CDR2 as SVGAGI.

As concerns this clonotype: A much larger clone is a single base away; this may be a read error. The chain links TRBV6-1 to TRBJ2-1; possible D gene TRBD2, 6 bases. Germline CDR1 MNHNS, CDR2 SASEGT. Trimming pared 5 bases from V and 6 bases from J, leaving 14 bases between. The length of the CDR3 is 14 residues. In DNA, the CDR3 is TGTGCCAGCAGTAACGGCGGCGGGGTCAATGAGCAGTTCTTC. Translated: CASSNGGGVNEQFF.

Remarks on this clonotype: Likely a read error: the CDR3 ends without its conserved phenylalanine or tryptophan. The chain is built from TRBV6-5 and TRBJ2-5; TRBD2 matches 14 bases. J gave up 4 bases and V 6 bases, and 4 bases lay outside the gene matches. This CDR3 spans 15 amino acids. Germline-derived CDR1 and CDR2 are MNHEY and SVGAGI. In DNA form, the CDR3 reads TGTGCCAGCAGCTCGGGACTAGCGGGAGCAGAGACCCAGTACTCC. Amino acids: CASSSGLAGAETQYS.

This clonotype appeared once. A read error is possible here, since a much larger clone lies one base away. This chain connects TRBV6-5 to TRBJ2-6, with D uncertain. Germline CDR1 and CDR2: MNHEY and SVGAGI. The CDR3 loop spans 19 amino acids. The chain's CDR3 is CANSYSSGQAHSGANVLTF. CDR3 DNA: TGTGCCAACAGTTACTCGTCTGGGCAGGCGCACTCTGGGGCCAACGTCCTGACTTTC.

With respect to this clonotype: One end of the junction does not line up with germline, which may come from a read error. The chain carries TRBV11-1 and TRBJ2-2; D may match TRBD1 or TRBD2 (6 bases each). Per germline, CDR1 SGHAT and CDR2 FQDESV (reference sequence). The CDR3 covers 15 residues. CDR3 protein: CASSPEGGIIAELFF. In DNA form, the CDR3 reads TGTGCCAGCAGCCCGGAGGGGGGAATTATCGCGGAGTTGTTTTTT. Together with reference TRBV11-1 and TRBJ2-2, the CDR3 gives the full variable domain: EAEVAQSPRYKITEKSQAVAFWCDPISGHATLYWYRQILGQGPELLVQFQDESVVDDSQLPKDRFSAERLKGVDSTLKIQPAELGDSAMYLCASSPEGGIIAELFFGEGSRLTVL.

The chain carries TRBV14 and TRBJ2-5, with 15 positions matching TRBD2. The CDR3 runs to 18 residues. V lost 4 bases and J lost 4; bases outside the gene matches: 10. Germline V CDR1 and CDR2: SGHDN, FVKESK. CDR3 nucleotide sequence: TGTGCCAGCAGCCGCGGACTAGCGGGAGGGCCCCTCCGAGAGACCCAGTACTTC. Residues: CASSRGLAGGPLRETQYF. The variable domain in full, with the rest retrieved from reference TRBV14 and TRBJ2-5, is EAGVTQFPSHSVIEKGQTVTLRCDPISGHDNLYWYRRVMGKEIKFLLHFVKESKQDESGMPNNRFLAERTGGTYSTLKVQPAELEDSGVYFCASSRGLAGGPLRETQYFGPGTRLLVL.

The rearrangement links TRBV7-9 to TRBJ1-5, with D possibly matching TRBD1 (6 bases). The CDR3 extends over 12 amino acids. The V end lost 6 bases, the J end lost 7 bases, and 10 bases lay between the germline ends. Germline values: CDR1 SEHNR, CDR2 FQNEAQ (reference sequence). In nucleotides, the CDR3 is TGTGCCAGCAGTCGAGGGGGGCAGCCCCAGCATTTT. Residues: CASSRGGQPQHF.